This TCR beta chain was retrieved from a study of CD8+ T cells in alopecia areata. Study summary: Tofacitinib exposure lasted 6 to 18 months, followed by 6 months off drug. Study conclusions and caveats: The study found higher clonality in lesional than normal scalp, especially in alopecia totalis/universalis.

Reverse transcription of extracted RNA yielded cDNA, which provided the sequencing template. The method was immunoSEQ multiplex PCR; TCRdb's version includes in-frame clones alone and lacks a portion of them. The sample records 100,000 to 150,000 clones, roughly 50% being singletons. Concerning this clone itself: What it recognizes is unknown.

The V and J ends lost 2 bases and 3 bases respectively, with 7 bases between them. CDR3 length: 13 residues. The germline V gene encodes CDR1 PRHDT and CDR2 FYEKMQ (reference sequence). This clonotype originated in a human donor with alopecia areata. V and J are TRBV13 and TRBJ2-5; the D is unclear. The sample consisted of CD8+ T cells sorted from blood, taken at week 0. The CDR3 nucleotides read TGTGCCAGCAGCTTACCAGGAGAAGAGACCCAGTACTTC. It translates to CASSLPGEETQYF.